The clone carrying this T cell receptor (beta chain) was seen only a few times. Its antigen is as yet unknown. This record belongs to a study of identical twins. Whole-study findings and limits: Out-of-frame alpha sequences that twins shared showed excess low generation probability. Abundant cord blood beta clonotypes carried fewer insertions; memory repertoires showed none.

MiXCR was run by TCRdb on the 5' RACE reads, yielding one entry per CDR3 protein. The sample holds around 500,000 distinct CDR3 sequences, 11% to 15% seen once. Between the trimmed V and J ends, which lost 3 bases and 1 base, there was a span of 13 bases. The CDR3 consists of 15 residues. Germline V gene sequence: CDR1 SGHKS, CDR2 YYEKEE (reference sequence). This sample was shared with a second study, whose subject was yellow fever vaccine responses in identical twins.

The sequenced sample was CD4+ T cells sorted from blood. The chain is built from TRBV5-5 and TRBJ1-1; unclear D gene. This receptor was identified in a young woman in good health. The CDR3 sequence: CASSSTFAGNTEAFF. The CDR3 coding sequence is TGTGCCAGCAGCTCGACCTTTGCGGGGAACACTGAAGCTTTCTTT.